These 11 T cell receptor beta chains originate from one sample sequenced in a study of T cell repertoires in cytomegalovirus infection. TCRdb re-called the reads with MiXCR, one entry per CDR3 protein. The data contain about 700,000 distinct CDR3 sequences, roughly 36% of them seen just once; the ten biggest clones take up roughly 20%. What these receptors recognize is not known. The sample here was cultured PBMCs, taken from culture after CMV antigen stimulation. These receptors came from a human donor in good health (CMV status not recorded). Some clones in this sample may be carry-over from other donors' samples.

J is TRBJ1-4 and V is TRBV5-1; perhaps TRBD1 as D (5 bases). V was shortened by 4 bases and J by 4 bases, with 17 bases between the two germline ends. The length of the CDR3 is 16 residues. Germline V lookup: CDR1 SGHRS, CDR2 YFSETQ. The CDR3 spells CASSPTPGDGNEKLFF. CDR3 in DNA: TGCGCCAGCAGCCCCACCCCGGGGGACGGTAATGAAAAACTGTTTTTT. The variable domain in full, with the rest retrieved from reference TRBV5-1 and TRBJ1-4, is KAGVTQTPRYLIKTRGQQVTLSCSPISGHRSVSWYQQTPGQGLQFLFEYFSETQRNKGNFPGRFSGRQFSNSRSEMNVSTLELGDSALYLCASSPTPGDGNEKLFFGSGTQLSVL.

This chain joins TRBV14 and TRBJ2-1; TRBD2 agrees at 11 bases. This CDR3 is 17 amino acids long. The V gene end was trimmed by 0 bases and the J gene end by 6 bases; junction bases not matched to a gene: 7. Germline CDR1 and CDR2: SGHDN and FVKESK. CDR3 sequence reads: CASSQEVSLAGGNEQFF. CDR3 DNA sequence: TGTGCCAGCAGCCAAGAGGTCAGTCTAGCGGGAGGCAATGAGCAGTTCTTC.

This clonotype was counted between two and nine times. The V call is TRBV5-1, the J call TRBJ2-3, with TRBD2 matching 9 bases. Per germline, CDR1 SGHRS and CDR2 YFSETQ. The CDR3 extends over 16 amino acids. J lost 1 base, V lost 0 bases, and 3 bases had no gene match. The CDR3 spells CASSLDPSGGTDTQYF. The CDR3 nucleotides are TGCGCCAGCAGCTTGGATCCTAGCGGGGGCACAGATACGCAGTATTTT.

This clonotype was detected only a few times. The chain combines TRBV7-8 with TRBJ1-5; D is unclear. V was pared by 4 bases and J by 2 bases, with 15 bases between. The CDR3 extends over 16 amino acids. CDR1 and CDR2 from the germline V gene are SGHVS and FQNEAQ. The CDR3 DNA is TGTGCCAGCAGCTCACGACGGTTTTGGGGCAATCAGCCCCAGCATTTT. Its translation is CASSSRRFWGNQPQHF.

The chain couples TRBV2 to TRBJ1-1, with 10 bases aligning to TRBD1. Trimming cost V 7 bases and J 1 base; bases outside gene matches: 3. Per germline, CDR1 SNHLY and CDR2 FYNNEI. This CDR3 comprises 14 residues. The DNA for the CDR3 is TGTGCCAGCATGGGACAGGGGACGAACACTGAAGCTTTCTTT. This encodes CASMGQGTNTEAFF. Based on the CDR3 plus reference TRBV2 and TRBJ1-1, the full variable domain is EPEVTQTPSHQVTQMGQEVILRCVPISNHLYFYWYRQILGQKVEFLVSFYNNEISEKSEIFDDQFSVERPDGSNFTLKIRSTKLEDSAMYFCASMGQGTNTEAFFGQGTRLTVV.

This clonotype showed up just a few times. The CDR3 here is CASSPPFRTSHEQYF. CDR3 in DNA: TGTGCCAGCAGCCCCCCGTTTAGGACTTCCCACGAGCAGTACTTC. This chain connects TRBV11-2 to TRBJ2-7, with D possibly being TRBD2 (5 bases). CDR1 is SGHAT and CDR2 is FQNNGV in the germline V gene. Trimming took off 5 bases at V and 5 bases at J, with 19 bases between the two ends. The CDR3 extends over 15 amino acids.

This clonotype was observed a handful of times. The chain joins TRBV20-1 to TRBJ2-1; D assignment may be TRBD1 or TRBD2 (6 bases each). This CDR3 comprises 11 residues. CDR1 is DFQATT and CDR2 is SNEGSKA in the germline V gene (reference sequence). V lost 7 bases to trimming and J lost 7 bases, with 11 bases between them. The CDR3 protein is CSVRGVNEQFF. CDR3 coding DNA: TGCAGTGTTAGGGGGGTTAATGAGCAGTTCTTC.

The chain carries TRBV4-1 and TRBJ1-2; no clear D. The CDR3 is 12 residues long. V dropped 3 bases and J dropped 8 bases, with 10 bases sitting between them. Per germline, CDR1 MGHRA and CDR2 YSYEKL. The CDR3 loop reads CASSQIGRGYTF. The CDR3 DNA is TGCGCCAGCAGCCAGATCGGTCGGGGCTACACCTTC.

In its sample, this clonotype was seen a few times. The chain has TRBV7-8 and TRBJ2-3; D call uncertain. The CDR3 runs 13 residues. Trimming took 8 bases from V and 2 from J, leaving 11 bases between them. Germline V CDR1 and CDR2: SGHVS, FQNEAQ. CDR3 amino acids: CASRGRITDTQYF. The DNA for the CDR3 is TGTGCCAGCCGAGGTAGAATCACAGATACGCAGTATTTT.

The chain uses TRBV6-5 and TRBJ2-7, with D unresolved. Trimming pared 5 bases from V and 6 bases from J, leaving 14 bases between. CDR1 is MNHEY, CDR2 SVGAGI, per germline. CDR3 size: 13 residues. The CDR3 loop is CASSRAPLREQYF. The CDR3 DNA follows: TGTGCCAGCAGTAGGGCCCCCTTGCGCGAGCAGTACTTC.

This chain connects TRBV27 to TRBJ2-7; possible D gene TRBD1, 5 bases. Germline CDR1 reads MNHEY; CDR2 reads SMNVEV (reference sequence). Trimming stripped 6 bases from V and 6 bases from J, with 15 bases between. The CDR3 consists of 13 residues. The CDR3 reads CASSLLTGAEQYF. CDR3 nucleotide sequence: TGTGCCAGCAGCCTACTGACTGGGGCCGAGCAGTACTTC.